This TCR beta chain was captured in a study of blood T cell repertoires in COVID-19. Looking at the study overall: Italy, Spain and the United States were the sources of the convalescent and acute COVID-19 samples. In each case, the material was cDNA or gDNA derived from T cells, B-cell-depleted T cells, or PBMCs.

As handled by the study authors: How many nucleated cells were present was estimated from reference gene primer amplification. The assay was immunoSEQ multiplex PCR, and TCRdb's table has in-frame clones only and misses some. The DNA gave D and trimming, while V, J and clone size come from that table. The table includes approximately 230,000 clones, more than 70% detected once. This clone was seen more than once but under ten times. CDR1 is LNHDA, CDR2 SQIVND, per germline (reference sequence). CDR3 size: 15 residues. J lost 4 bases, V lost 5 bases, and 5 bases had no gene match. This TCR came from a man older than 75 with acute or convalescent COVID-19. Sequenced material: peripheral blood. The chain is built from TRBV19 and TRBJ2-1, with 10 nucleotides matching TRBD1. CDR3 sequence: CASSPGTGVYNEQFF. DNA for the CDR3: TGTGCCAGTAGTCCCGGGACAGGGGTATACAATGAGCAGTTCTTC.